Below are 16 T cell receptor beta chains sequenced from a single sample in a study of blood T cells in healthy people across ages. Primers used in a second PCR of about 7 to 12 cycles were a sample-barcoded 5' primer and a J-beta primer mix. MiXCR, run by TCRdb on the 5' RACE reads, gives a single entry per CDR3 protein. The sample lists hundreds of thousands of distinct CDR3 sequences; 58% were seen once. The sample taken for sequencing was blood. The source of these receptors is a man younger than 45 in good health.

This clonotype was counted a few times. The V and J genes are TRBV27 and TRBJ2-5; the match to TRBD1 covers 11 bases. From germline, CDR1 is MNHEY and CDR2 SMNVEV (reference sequence). The CDR3 contains 14 residues. The V and J ends lost 4 bases and 5 bases, in that order; junction bases with no gene match: 3. CDR3 DNA sequence: TGTGCCAGCAGTTGGGACAGGGGGTATGAGACCCAGTACTTC. It specifies CASSWDRGYETQYF.

Concerning this clonotype: A junction boundary mismatches the germline segment, possibly from a read error. The J gene is TRBJ1-1, the V gene TRBV6-1; D remains ambiguous. Germline V gene data show CDR1 as MNHNS and CDR2 as SASEGT. The CDR3 extends over 12 amino acids. The CDR3 DNA sequence: TGTGCCAGCAGTGACTTGGGAGCTGAAGCTTTCTTC. Translation: CASSDLGAEAFF.

This clonotype was counted only a few times. V usage is TRBV27 and J usage is TRBJ2-3; 7 bases are a match to TRBD2. The CDR3 is 12 amino acids. CDR1 is MNHEY, CDR2 SMNVEV, per germline (reference sequence). V shed 6 bases and J 8 bases; nucleotides not matched to a gene: 5. The CDR3, as DNA: TGTGCCAGCAGGCTGGTAGCGGGTACGCAGTATTTT. Its protein product is CASRLVAGTQYF.

The chain employs TRBV25-1 and TRBJ2-1, with 10 positions matching TRBD2. The CDR3 contains 14 residues. The germline V gene has CDR1 MGHDK and CDR2 SYGVNS. The V and J ends lost 10 bases and 5 bases, in that order; junction bases with no gene match: 8. The CDR3, as DNA: TGTGCCACCTCTAGCGGGAGCTTCGACAATGAGCAGTTCTTC. As protein: CATSSGSFDNEQFF.

This chain uses TRBV12-3 or TRBV12-4 with TRBJ2-7; 7 bases map to TRBD1. The CDR3 runs 16 residues. V was clipped by 5 bases and J by 1 base; unmatched bases: 11. The CDR3 loop is CASSLILRQGSYEQYF. CDR3 coding DNA: TGTGCCAGCAGTCTCATCTTGAGACAGGGATCCTACGAGCAGTACTTC.

This clonotype has more than one count but fewer than ten. V gene TRBV20-1 combines with J gene TRBJ2-5; D is unresolved. Germline values: CDR1 DFQATT, CDR2 SNEGSKA (reference sequence). Trimming pared 3 bases from V and 4 bases from J, leaving 9 bases between. CDR3 length: 12 amino acids. The CDR3 sequence is CSASSTGETQYF. CDR3 in DNA: TGCAGTGCTAGTAGTACCGGAGAGACCCAGTACTTC.

The gene calls are TRBV7-8 and TRBJ2-1, with 9 bases matching TRBD2. V lost 8 bases to trimming and J lost 10 bases; unmatched junction nucleotides: 9. This CDR3 region has 13 residues. CDR1 is SGHVS, CDR2 FQNEAQ, per germline. The DNA of the CDR3 is TGTGCCAGCGGCCTAGCGGGATCCCCGGAGCAGTTCTTC. This encodes CASGLAGSPEQFF. Variable domain in full (rest from reference TRBV7-8 and TRBJ2-1): GAGVSQSPRYKVAKRGQDVALRCDPISGHVSLFWYQQALGQGPEFLTYFQNEAQLDKSGLPSDRFFAERPEGSVSTLKIQRTQQEDSAVYLCASGLAGSPEQFFGPGTRLTVL.

This clonotype was counted a few times. The V and J genes are TRBV7-2 and TRBJ2-7; the D gene is possibly TRBD1 (6 bases). V gave up 2 bases and J gave up 4 bases, with 12 bases separating them. In germline, CDR1 is SGHTA, CDR2 FQGNSA. The CDR3 is 14 residues long. CDR3 residues: CASSLSEGEYEQYF. The CDR3 DNA reads as TGTGCCAGCAGCTTATCCGAGGGGGAGTACGAGCAGTACTTC.

V is TRBV12-3 or TRBV12-4 and J is TRBJ2-4, with D perhaps matching TRBD1 or TRBD2 (5 bases each). TRBJ2-7 explains the end of the DNA better; the J call may be wrong. This CDR3 has 13 amino acids. Written as DNA, the CDR3 is TGTGCCAGCAGTAATCCCGGGGCGGCCGAGCAGTACTTC. Its translation is CASSNPGAAEQYF.

This chain joins TRBV7-6 and TRBJ2-3; 10 bases are a match to TRBD2. Unmatched junction bases numbered 7, after V lost 5 bases and J lost 11 bases. This CDR3 comprises 13 residues. CDR1 is SGHVS, CDR2 FNYEAQ, per germline. CDR3 in DNA: TGTGCCAGCAGCCCCAGAGTAGCGGGAGGGCAGTATTTT. Encoded protein: CASSPRVAGGQYF.

This clonotype came up once. The chain couples TRBV7-9 to TRBJ2-1; 10 nucleotides agree with TRBD2. CDR1 is SEHNR, CDR2 FQNEAQ, per germline (reference sequence). V gave up 2 bases and J gave up 7 bases; unmatched junction bases: 5. There are 15 residues in the CDR3. CDR3 residues: CASSLTSGDRNEQFF. DNA for the CDR3: TGTGCCAGCAGCTTAACTAGCGGGGACCGGAATGAGCAGTTCTTC.

V gene TRBV20-1 combines with J gene TRBJ2-1, with a tentative D call TRBD2 (5 bases). The ends were cut back, 6 bases at V and 11 bases at J, with 17 bases in the middle. The germline CDR1 and CDR2 sequences are DFQATT and SNEGSKA (reference sequence). The CDR3 runs to 12 residues. The DNA of the CDR3 is TGCAGTGCCCGGGAAGGGTTAGTCCAGCAGTTCTTC. This gives the protein CSAREGLVQQFF.

The chain uses TRBV3-1 and TRBJ2-6, with 10 nucleotides matching TRBD1. Looked up from germline, CDR1 is LGHDT and CDR2 is YNNKEL (reference sequence). CDR3 length equals 17 residues. With V trimmed by 3 bases and J by 2 bases, 4 bases remained unmatched. CDR3 amino acids: CASSHNDRGPGANVLTF. The CDR3 DNA reads TGTGCCAGCAGCCATAATGACAGGGGGCCTGGGGCCAACGTCCTGACTTTC.

The chain employs TRBV27 and TRBJ2-3; TRBD2 matches at 9 bases. The germline V gene has CDR1 MNHEY and CDR2 SMNVEV (reference sequence). V trimming: 6 bases; J trimming: 0 bases; junction bases outside the gene matches: 7. There are 16 residues in the CDR3. The CDR3 spells CASSPGLASSTDTQYF. As DNA, the CDR3 is TGTGCCAGCAGCCCTGGACTAGCGTCAAGCACAGATACGCAGTATTTT.

This clonotype appeared a few times. The J gene is TRBJ1-2, the V gene TRBV3-1; D may be TRBD1 (6 bases). This CDR3 has 18 residues. The ends were cut back, 1 base at V and 4 bases at J, with 22 bases in the middle. The germline V gene encodes CDR1 LGHDT and CDR2 YNNKEL (reference sequence). The CDR3 spells CASSQALLAGGRGYGYTF. The CDR3 coding sequence is TGTGCCAGCAGCCAAGCACTCTTAGCGGGTGGCAGGGGCTATGGCTACACCTTC.

The chain combines TRBV13 with TRBJ2-4, with D maybe TRBD2 (5 bases). The V gene lost 5 bases and the J gene lost 2 bases, with 10 bases spanning the gap. The V gene's germline CDR1 is PRHDT and CDR2 FYEKMQ (reference sequence). There are 14 residues in the CDR3. Here the CDR3 DNA reads TGTGCCAGCAGCCGTCGGGAAACCAAAAACATTCAGTACTTC. Translation: CASSRRETKNIQYF.